This T cell receptor (beta chain) originates from a study of CXCR3-negative and CXCR3-positive naive CD8 T cells. Findings and caveats of the study: Cryopreserved cells showed partially decreased CXCR3 expression, and most assays used fresh PBMCs. CXCR3-positive naive cells carried more hydrophobic TRB CDR3s than CXCR3-negative naive cells did.

cDNA libraries for TRB were generated by 5' RACE incorporating UMI labels. Following a re-call of the 5' RACE reads, TCRdb has one entry per CDR3 protein and lacks DNA. The specimen's table records 130,000 to 150,000 distinct CDR3 sequences. The CDR3 is 12 amino acids. Germline V lookup: CDR1 SGHTA, CDR2 FQGNSA. Worth noting for this clonotype: Its antigen is unidentified.

The sample comprised naive CXCR3+ CD8+ T cells from blood. Subset noted: CD45RO-CCR7+CD27+CD95- naive CD8+ T cells expressing CXCR3 (TNR3+). This TCR was sampled from a human donor in good health. Some clones in this sample may be carry-over from other donors' samples. The V and J genes are TRBV7-2 and TRBJ2-7. The CDR3 protein is CASSPTYYEQYF.